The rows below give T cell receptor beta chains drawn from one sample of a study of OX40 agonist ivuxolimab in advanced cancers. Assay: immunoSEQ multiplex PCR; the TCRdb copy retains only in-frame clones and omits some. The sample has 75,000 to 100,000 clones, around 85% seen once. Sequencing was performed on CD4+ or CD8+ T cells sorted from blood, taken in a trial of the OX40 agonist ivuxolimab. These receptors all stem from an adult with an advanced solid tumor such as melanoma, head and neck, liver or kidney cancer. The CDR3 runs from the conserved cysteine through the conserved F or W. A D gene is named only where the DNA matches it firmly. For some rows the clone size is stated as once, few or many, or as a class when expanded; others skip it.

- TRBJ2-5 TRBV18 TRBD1 TGTGCCAGCTCACCACCGCGTACAGGGGGCCTTCAAGAGACCCAGTACTTC CASSPPRTGGLQETQYF
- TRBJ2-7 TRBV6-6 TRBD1 TGTGCCAGCAGTTATCTTACCGGGACAGGGTCCCACGAGCAGTACTTC CASSYLTGTGSHEQYF
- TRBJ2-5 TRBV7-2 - TGTGCCAGCAGCTTAGTCGTAGGACCTCAAGAGACCCAGTACTTC CASSLVVGPQETQYF
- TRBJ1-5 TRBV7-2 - TGTGCCAGCAGCTTGAACCCGGGGAATCAGCCCCAGCATTTT CASSLNPGNQPQHF
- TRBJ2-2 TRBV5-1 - TGCGCCAGCAGCTACGGGACATCCAACACCGGGGAGCTGTTTTTT CASSYGTSNTGELFF
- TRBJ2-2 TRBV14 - TGTGCCAGCAGCCAACTCCAGTCGGGCACCGGGGAGCTGTTTTTT CASSQLQSGTGELFF
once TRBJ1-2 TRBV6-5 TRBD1 TGTGCCAGCAGTTACGGGACAGGGTCTGGCTACACCTTC CASSYGTGSGYTF
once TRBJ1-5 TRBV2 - TGTGCCAGCAGTGAGGGAAAGTATAGCAATCAGCCCCAGCATTTT CASSEGKYSNQPQHF
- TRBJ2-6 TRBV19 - TGTGCCAGTAGTATATTTCCAGGGGCTGGGGCCAACGTCCTGACTTTC CASSIFPGAGANVLTF
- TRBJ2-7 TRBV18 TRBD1 TGTGCCAGCTCACCCCGCTCGGGACAGGGAGGGCTCGAGCAGTACTTC CASSPRSGQGGLEQYF
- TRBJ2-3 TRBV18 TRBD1 TGTGCCAGCTCACCAGGACAGGGGGGTACAGATACGCAGTATTTT CASSPGQGGTDTQYF
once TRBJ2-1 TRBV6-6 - TGTGCCAGCGCTCCCGGGACAACCTTTTCTTACAATGAGCAGTTCTTC CASAPGTTFSYNEQFF
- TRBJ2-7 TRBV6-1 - TGTGCCAGCAGTGAAGCGCAGGGGGGTACCTACGAGCAGTACTTC CASSEAQGGTYEQYF
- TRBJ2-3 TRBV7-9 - TGTGCCAGCAGCCGTGACGGGTACGAAACAGATACGCAGTATTTT CASSRDGYETDTQYF
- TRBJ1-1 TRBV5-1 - TGCGCCAGCAGCACGGCAGGGGCGAACACTGAAGCTTTCTTT CASSTAGANTEAFF
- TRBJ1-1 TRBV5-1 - TGCGCCAGCAGCCTGGGTGGACAGCCTGCCACTGAAGCTTTCTTT CASSLGGQPATEAFF
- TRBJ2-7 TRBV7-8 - TGTGCCAGCAGCCGTCCTACAGGGCCCTTTGGCTACGAGCAGTACTTC CASSRPTGPFGYEQYF
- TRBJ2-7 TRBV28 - TGTGCCAGCAGTTACCCGATACTCAACGAGCAGTACTTC CASSYPILNEQYF
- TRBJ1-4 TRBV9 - TGTGCCAGCAGCGTAGACCCATTCCAAAAACTGTTTTTT CASSVDPFQKLFF
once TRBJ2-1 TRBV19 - TGTGCCAGTAGTATATGGCAGGGGGGTTCCTACAATGAGCAGTTCTTC CASSIWQGGSYNEQFF
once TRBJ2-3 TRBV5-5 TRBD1 TGTGCCAGCAGCCTGGACAGGGTCTACACAGATACGCAGTATTTT CASSLDRVYTDTQYF
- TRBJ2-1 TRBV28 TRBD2 TGTGCCAGCAGCCCCCTAGCGGGGAGGAATGAGCAGTTCTTC CASSPLAGRNEQFF